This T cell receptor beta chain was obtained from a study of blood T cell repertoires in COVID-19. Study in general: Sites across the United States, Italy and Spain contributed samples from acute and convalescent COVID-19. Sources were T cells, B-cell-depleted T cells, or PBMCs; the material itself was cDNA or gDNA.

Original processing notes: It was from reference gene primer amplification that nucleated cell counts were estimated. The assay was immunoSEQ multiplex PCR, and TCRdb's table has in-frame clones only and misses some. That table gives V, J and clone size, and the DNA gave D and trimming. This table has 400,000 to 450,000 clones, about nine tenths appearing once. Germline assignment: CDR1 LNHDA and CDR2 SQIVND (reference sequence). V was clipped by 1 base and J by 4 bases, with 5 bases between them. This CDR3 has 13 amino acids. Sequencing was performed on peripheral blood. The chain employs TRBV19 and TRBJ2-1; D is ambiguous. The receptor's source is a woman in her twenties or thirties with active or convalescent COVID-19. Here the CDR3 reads CASSIAKYNEQFF. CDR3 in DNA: TGTGCCAGTAGTATAGCTAAATACAATGAGCAGTTCTTC.